This entry features one T cell receptor (beta chain) sequence. What it binds is unknown. The V gene's germline CDR1 is DFQATT and CDR2 SNEGSKA (reference sequence). Deletions cut 0 bases from V and 8 bases from J, with 15 bases between. This CDR3 is built from 14 residues. This specimen belongs to a study of blood T cells in healthy people across ages. Study-wide context: About one barcoded beta molecule per two T cells came from capture by template switching.

Notes on the study in general: Higher naive T cell percentage went strongly together with higher TCR beta diversity.

No fewer than 5.5 micrograms of total RNA were isolated from every sample. The authors ran a second PCR of about 7 to 11 cycles using a sample-barcoded 5' primer and a J-beta primer mix. TCRdb redid the calling of the 5' RACE reads with MiXCR, one entry per CDR3 protein. The repertoire includes some 1.8 million distinct CDR3 sequences, around 42% of them detected once, and 23% sits in the top ten. The V and J genes are TRBV20-1 and TRBJ2-3; D unresolved. The receptor was isolated from a human donor in good health. The sample was blood. The CDR3 loop reads CSAREVGYGVTQYF. The CDR3 bases are TGCAGTGCTAGAGAGGTTGGGTATGGGGTTACGCAGTATTTT.